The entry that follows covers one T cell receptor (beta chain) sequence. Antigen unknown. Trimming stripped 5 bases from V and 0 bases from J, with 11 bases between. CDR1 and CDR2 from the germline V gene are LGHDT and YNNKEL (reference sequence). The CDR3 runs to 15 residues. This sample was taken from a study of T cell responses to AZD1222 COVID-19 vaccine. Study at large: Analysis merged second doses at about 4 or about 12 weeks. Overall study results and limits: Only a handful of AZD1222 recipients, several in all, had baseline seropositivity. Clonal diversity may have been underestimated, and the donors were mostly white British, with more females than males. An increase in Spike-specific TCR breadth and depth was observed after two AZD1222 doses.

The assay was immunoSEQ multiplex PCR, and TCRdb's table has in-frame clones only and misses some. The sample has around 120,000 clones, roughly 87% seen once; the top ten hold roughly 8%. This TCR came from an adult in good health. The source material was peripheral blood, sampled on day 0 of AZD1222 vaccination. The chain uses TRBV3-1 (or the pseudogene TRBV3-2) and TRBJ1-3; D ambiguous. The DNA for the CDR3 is TGTGCCAGCAGCACTACGACGGGCTCTGGAAACACCATATATTTT. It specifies CASSTTTGSGNTIYF.